The 9 T cell receptor beta chains below were found in one sample sequenced in a study of T cells after yellow fever vaccination. TCRdb used MiXCR to reprocess the 5' RACE reads, holding one entry per CDR3 protein. This sample has 310,000 or so distinct CDR3 sequences, with around 7.3% found just once. The source was PBMCs, collected approximately 40 days after the first yellow fever vaccination. The receptor source for this set is a man aged 18 to 30 who received the YFV17D yellow fever vaccine.

This clonotype was seen ten or more times. V usage is TRBV29-1 and J usage is TRBJ2-2, with D perhaps TRBD2 (6 bases). Germline-derived CDR1 and CDR2 are SQVTM and ANQGSEA. V lost 7 bases, J lost 2 bases, and 14 bases lay in between. This CDR3 comprises 14 residues. CDR3: CSGEAGYNTGELFF. In DNA, the CDR3 is TGCAGCGGGGAGGCGGGGTACAACACCGGGGAGCTGTTTTTT.

The V gene is TRBV29-1, the J gene TRBJ2-4; 8 nucleotides line up with TRBD1. The CDR3 is 13 amino acids. Germline V gene data show CDR1 as SQVTM and CDR2 as ANQGSEA. V shed 7 bases, J shed 4 bases, and the junction held 6 bases outside the gene matches. CDR3 coding DNA: TGCAGCGCCCACCGGACAGGGAAAAACATTCAGTACTTC. It is translated as CSAHRTGKNIQYF. The whole variable domain, filled in from reference TRBV29-1 and TRBJ2-4, reads SAVISQKPSRDICQRGTSLTIQCQVDSQVTMMFWYRQQPGQSLTLIATANQGSEATYESGFVIDKFPISRPNLTFSTLTVSNMSPEDSSIYLCSAHRTGKNIQYFGAGTRLSVL.

This clonotype showed up just a few times. This chain connects TRBV27 to TRBJ2-1; the match to TRBD1 covers 8 bases. Per germline, CDR1 MNHEY and CDR2 SMNVEV (reference sequence). Trimming removed 5 bases from V and 8 bases from J; junction bases left unmatched: 8. The CDR3 totals 14 residues. The CDR3 region is CASSPGTGQDEQFF. CDR3 coding DNA: TGTGCCAGCAGTCCAGGGACAGGACAGGATGAGCAGTTCTTC.

Ten or more counts support this clonotype. The chain is built from TRBV28 and TRBJ1-2, with D perhaps matching TRBD1 (6 bases). CDR3 length: 16 residues. Deletions cut 3 bases from V and 0 bases from J, with 14 bases between. CDR1 is MDHEN and CDR2 is SYDVKM in the germline V gene. The CDR3 DNA sequence: TGTGCCAGCAGTTTGGGGGCCTCAGGAGCTAACTATGGCTACACCTTC. It is translated as CASSLGASGANYGYTF.

Ten or more counts support this clonotype. J is TRBJ1-3 and V is TRBV7-2, with a possible D match to TRBD1 (6 bases). V lost 3 bases, J lost 1 base, and 10 bases lay in between. The CDR3 length is 15 residues. In germline, CDR1 is SGHTA, CDR2 FQGNSA. This chain's CDR3 is CASSFQGTSGNTIYF. Here the CDR3 DNA reads TGTGCCAGCAGCTTCCAGGGGACATCTGGAAACACCATATATTTT.

This sequence joins TRBV18 and TRBJ1-1; a possible D gene is TRBD1 (5 bases). V dropped 0 bases and J dropped 5 bases, with 13 bases sitting between them. CDR3 length: 15 residues. Germline CDR1 KGHSH, CDR2 LQKENI. CDR3 residues: CASSPPSQGGTEAFF. DNA for the CDR3: TGTGCCAGCTCACCACCCTCCCAGGGAGGGACTGAAGCTTTCTTT.

The gene calls are TRBV9 and TRBJ1-4; possibly TRBD1 for D (5 bases). CDR3 length: 12 amino acids. V was cut by 4 bases and J by 12 bases, with 13 bases left in between. Germline V gene lookup returns CDR1 SGDLS and CDR2 YYNGEE. The chain's CDR3 is CASSTFQGQLFF. In nucleotides, the CDR3 is TGTGCCAGCAGCACCTTTCAGGGACAACTGTTTTTT.

A few counts support this clonotype. The chain links TRBV12-3 or TRBV12-4 to TRBJ2-7; 7 bases fit TRBD1. The CDR3 covers 17 residues. The V gene end was trimmed by 3 bases and the J gene end by 3 bases; junction bases not matched to a gene: 14. The CDR3 DNA is TGTGCCAGCAGTTTGGGCCCCCCCCAGGGGGAGTGCTACGAGCAGTACGTC. Amino acids: CASSLGPPQGECYEQYV.

This clonotype was recorded a few times. The chain combines TRBV7-8 with TRBJ2-7; 12 bases map to TRBD2. Looked up from germline, CDR1 is SGHVS and CDR2 is FQNEAQ. The CDR3 is 15 amino acids. V gave up 6 bases and J gave up 2 bases; unmatched junction bases: 5. CDR3 loop: CASSAWTSGAYEQYV. CDR3 DNA: TGTGCCAGCAGTGCATGGACTAGCGGGGCCTACGAGCAGTACGTC.